This T cell receptor beta chain was sequenced during a study of blood T cell repertoires in COVID-19 (dated by TCRdb to 2020 to 2021). About the study as a whole: Samples covering the acute and convalescent phases of COVID-19 were provided by collaborators in the United States, Italy and Spain. The material from the prospective study consisted of cDNA or gDNA derived from T cells, B-cell-depleted T cells, or PBMCs. Deeply sampled blood TCRbeta repertoires from subjects exposed to, actively infected with, or recovered from COVID-19 were included in the dataset. A freely available public database, intended as a resource for researchers studying the immune response to SARS-CoV-2, is where the repertoires were released. Samples were obtained from the ongoing ImmuneRACE study (first 160 participants) and from some 1,200 subjects provided by 6 global collaborators. A de-identified subject ID, COVID-19 status, age in years and sex were almost always included in the sample metadata. HLA class I and class II types, where available, came from metadata supplied by the sample provider rather than from assay-based typing.

A note on this clone: The antigen this receptor binds is unknown. No clone much larger than this one lies a single base away; base qualities are absent.

TCRbeta CDR3 regions were amplified from genomic DNA by means of the immunoSEQ Assay, a bias-controlled multiplex PCR. From the authors' description of their analysis: Within the assay, amplification of reference gene primers was used to estimate how many nucleated cells each sample contained. To quantify the absolute abundance of each unique TCRbeta CDR3 rearrangement, sequence reads were collapsed and filtered. For each sample, productive Simpson clonality was calculated as the square root of Simpson's diversity index over productive rearrangements. This is the immuneACCESS table as TCRdb keeps it, with only in-frame sequences that have V and J called. A part of the clones is gone; compared with another copy, unresolved V genes explain less than half, and the rest is unexplained. V, J and clone size reflect that table, while D and trimming were determined from the DNA. The sample yields some 270,000 clones; around 89% were counted once. The top ten clones comprise under 0.95% of the sample.

The V and J ends are trimmed by 4 bases and 5 bases, leaving 20 bases between them. Counted from cysteine to phenylalanine, this CDR3 has 16 amino acids. Just CDR3 DNA is preserved here, 48 bases in frame from base 1. CDR1 and CDR2, per the germline V gene (reference sequence), are MNHNY and SVGAGI. Whole blood was collected in K2EDTA tubes by collaborating institutions according to the institutions' own protocols. For TCRbeta analysis, collaborator samples were shipped as frozen whole blood, as isolated PBMCs, or as DNA extracted from either sample type. What the study reported, not specific to this receptor: How much clinical and demographic metadata was included differed by source and by participant, and the metadata was provided uncurated.

Sequencing was carried out using peripheral blood. The chain joins TRBV6-6 to TRBJ2-5, with TRBD2 perhaps the D gene, on 6 matching bases. The origin of this receptor is a man aged 30-40 years with acute or convalescent COVID-19. The CDR3 protein is CASSSLVGGRRETQYF. The sequenced DNA is TGTGCCAGCAGTTCCTTGGTGGGGGGACGGCGGGAGACCCAGTACTTC.